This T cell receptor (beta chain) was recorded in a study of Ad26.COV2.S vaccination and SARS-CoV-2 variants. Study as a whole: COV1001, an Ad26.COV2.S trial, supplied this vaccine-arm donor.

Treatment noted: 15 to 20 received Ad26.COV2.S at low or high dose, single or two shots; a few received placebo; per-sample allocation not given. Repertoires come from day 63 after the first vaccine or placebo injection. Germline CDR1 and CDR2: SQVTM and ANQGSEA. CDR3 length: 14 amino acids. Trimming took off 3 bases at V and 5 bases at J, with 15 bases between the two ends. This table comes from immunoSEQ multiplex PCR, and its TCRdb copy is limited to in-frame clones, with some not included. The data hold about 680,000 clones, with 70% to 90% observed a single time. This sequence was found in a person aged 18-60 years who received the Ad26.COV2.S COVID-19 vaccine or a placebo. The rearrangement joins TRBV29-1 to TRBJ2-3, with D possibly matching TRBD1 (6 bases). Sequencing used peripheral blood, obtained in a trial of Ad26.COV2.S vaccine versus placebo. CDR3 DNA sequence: TGCAGCGTTGATTTGGGGGCGCTAGGAGATACGCAGTATTTT. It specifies CSVDLGALGDTQYF.